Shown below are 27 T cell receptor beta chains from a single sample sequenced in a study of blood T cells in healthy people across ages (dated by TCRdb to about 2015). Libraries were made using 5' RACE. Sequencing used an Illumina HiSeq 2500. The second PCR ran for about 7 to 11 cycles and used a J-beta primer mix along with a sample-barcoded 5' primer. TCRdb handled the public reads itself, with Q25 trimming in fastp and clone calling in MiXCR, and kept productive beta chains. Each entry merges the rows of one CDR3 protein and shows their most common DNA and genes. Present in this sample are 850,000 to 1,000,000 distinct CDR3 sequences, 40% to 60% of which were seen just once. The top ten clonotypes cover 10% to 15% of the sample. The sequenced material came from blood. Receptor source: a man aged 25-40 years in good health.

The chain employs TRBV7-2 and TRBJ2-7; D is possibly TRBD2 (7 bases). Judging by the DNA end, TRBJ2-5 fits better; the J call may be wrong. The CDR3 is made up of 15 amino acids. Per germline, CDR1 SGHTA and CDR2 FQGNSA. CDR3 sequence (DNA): TGTGCCAGCAGCTTAGCCTGGGGAGGGGGAGAGACCCAGTACTTC. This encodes CASSLAWGGGETQYF.

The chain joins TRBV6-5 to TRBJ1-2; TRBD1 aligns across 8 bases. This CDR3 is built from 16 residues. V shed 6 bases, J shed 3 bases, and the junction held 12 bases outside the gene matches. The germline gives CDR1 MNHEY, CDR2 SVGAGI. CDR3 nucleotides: TGTGCCAGCAGGACGACAGGGGATGGGGTTTACTATGGCTACACCTTC. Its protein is CASRTTGDGVYYGYTF.

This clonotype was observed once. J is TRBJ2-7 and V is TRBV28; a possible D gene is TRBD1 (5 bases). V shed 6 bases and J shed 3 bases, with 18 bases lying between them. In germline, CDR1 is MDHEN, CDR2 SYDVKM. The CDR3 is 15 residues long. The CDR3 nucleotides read TGTGCCAGCAGGTCAGGGAAAAAGCTTATCTACGAGCAGTACTTC. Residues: CASRSGKKLIYEQYF.

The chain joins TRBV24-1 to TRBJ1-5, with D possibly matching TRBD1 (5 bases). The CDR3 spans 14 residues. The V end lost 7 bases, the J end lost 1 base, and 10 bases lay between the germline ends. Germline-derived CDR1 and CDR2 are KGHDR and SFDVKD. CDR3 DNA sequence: TGTGCCACCAGCTCGGGACGGAGCAATCAGCCCCAGCATTTT. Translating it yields CATSSGRSNQPQHF.

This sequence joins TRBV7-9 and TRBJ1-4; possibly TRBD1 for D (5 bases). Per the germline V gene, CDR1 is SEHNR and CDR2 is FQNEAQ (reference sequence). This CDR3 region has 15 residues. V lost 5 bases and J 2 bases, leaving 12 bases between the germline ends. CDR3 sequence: CASSTSGVTNEKLFF. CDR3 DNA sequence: TGTGCCAGCAGCACCTCGGGGGTGACTAATGAAAAACTGTTTTTT.

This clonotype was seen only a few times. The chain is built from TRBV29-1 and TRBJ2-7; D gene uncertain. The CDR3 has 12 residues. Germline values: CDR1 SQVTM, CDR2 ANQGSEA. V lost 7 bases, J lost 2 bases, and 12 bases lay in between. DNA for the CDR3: TGCAGCGCGGGTTCAGCAGCCTACGAGCAGTACTTC. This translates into CSAGSAAYEQYF.

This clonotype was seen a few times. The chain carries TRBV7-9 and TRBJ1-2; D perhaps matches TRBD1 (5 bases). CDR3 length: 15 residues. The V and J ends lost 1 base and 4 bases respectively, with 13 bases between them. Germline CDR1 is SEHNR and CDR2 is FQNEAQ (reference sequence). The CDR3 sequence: CASSLGQGGFYGYTF. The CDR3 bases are TGTGCCAGCAGCTTAGGGCAGGGAGGCTTCTATGGCTACACCTTC.

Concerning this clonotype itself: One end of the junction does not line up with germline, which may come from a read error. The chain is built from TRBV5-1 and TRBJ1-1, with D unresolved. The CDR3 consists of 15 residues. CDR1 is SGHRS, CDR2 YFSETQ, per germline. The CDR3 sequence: CAGSFATVGNTEAFF. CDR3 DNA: TGCGCCGGCAGCTTCGCAACAGTGGGCAACACTGAAGCTTTCTTT.

In DNA, the CDR3 is TGTGCCATCAGTGAGTCAGGGGAATCCTACGAGCAGTACTTC. It yields the protein CAISESGESYEQYF. The chain is built from TRBV10-3 and TRBJ2-7, with D possibly TRBD1 on 5 matching bases. The CDR3 is 14 residues long. V was shortened by 0 bases and J by 1 base, with 7 bases between the two germline ends. Germline V gene sequence: CDR1 ENHRY, CDR2 SYGVKD.

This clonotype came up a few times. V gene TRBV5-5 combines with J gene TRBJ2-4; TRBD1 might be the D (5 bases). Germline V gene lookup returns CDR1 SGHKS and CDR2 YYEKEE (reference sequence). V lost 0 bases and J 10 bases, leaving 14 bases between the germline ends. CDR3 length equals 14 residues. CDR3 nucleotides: TGTGCCAGCAGCTTGGATCAGGGAAACTCGATTCAGTACTTC. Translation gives CASSLDQGNSIQYF.

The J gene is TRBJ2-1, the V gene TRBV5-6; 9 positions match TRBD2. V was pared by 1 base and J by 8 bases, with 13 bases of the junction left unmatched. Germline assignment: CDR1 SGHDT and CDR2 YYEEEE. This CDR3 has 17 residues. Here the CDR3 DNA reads TGTGCCAGCAGCTTGTCCGCGGGGGGGCTCGGGCGGGATGAGCAGTTCTTC. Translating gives CASSLSAGGLGRDEQFF.

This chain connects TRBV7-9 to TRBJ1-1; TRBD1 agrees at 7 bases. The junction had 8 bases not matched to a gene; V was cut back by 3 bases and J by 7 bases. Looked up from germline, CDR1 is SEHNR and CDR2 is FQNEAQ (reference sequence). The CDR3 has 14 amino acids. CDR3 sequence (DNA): TGTGCCAGCAGCTTTCCTACAGGGGTGGGTGAAGCTTTCTTT. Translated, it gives CASSFPTGVGEAFF. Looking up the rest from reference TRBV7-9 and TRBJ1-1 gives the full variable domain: DTGVSQNPRHKITKRGQNVTFRCDPISEHNRLYWYRQTLGQGPEFLTYFQNEAQLEKSRLLSDRFSAERPKGSFSTLEIQRTEQGDSAMYLCASSFPTGVGEAFFGQGTRLTVV.

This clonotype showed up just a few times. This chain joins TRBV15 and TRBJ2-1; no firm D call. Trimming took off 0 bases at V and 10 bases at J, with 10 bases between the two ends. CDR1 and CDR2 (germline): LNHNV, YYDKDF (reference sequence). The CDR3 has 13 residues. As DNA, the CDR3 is TGTGCCACCAGCAGAGATCCGGGCAGCGAGCAGTTCTTC. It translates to CATSRDPGSEQFF.

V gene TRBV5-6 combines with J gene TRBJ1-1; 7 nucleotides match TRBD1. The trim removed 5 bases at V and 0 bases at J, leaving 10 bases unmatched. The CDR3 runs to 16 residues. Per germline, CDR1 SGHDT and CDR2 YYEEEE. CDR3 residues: CASRLQGPGMNTEAFF. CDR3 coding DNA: TGTGCCAGCAGATTACAGGGGCCCGGGATGAACACTGAAGCTTTCTTT.

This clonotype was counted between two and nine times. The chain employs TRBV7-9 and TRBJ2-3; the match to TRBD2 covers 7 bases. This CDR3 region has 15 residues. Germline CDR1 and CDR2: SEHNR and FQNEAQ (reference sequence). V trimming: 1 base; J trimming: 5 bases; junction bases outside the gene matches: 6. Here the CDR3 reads CASSLGRELGDTQYF. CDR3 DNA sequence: TGTGCCAGCAGCTTAGGGCGGGAGCTCGGAGATACGCAGTATTTT.

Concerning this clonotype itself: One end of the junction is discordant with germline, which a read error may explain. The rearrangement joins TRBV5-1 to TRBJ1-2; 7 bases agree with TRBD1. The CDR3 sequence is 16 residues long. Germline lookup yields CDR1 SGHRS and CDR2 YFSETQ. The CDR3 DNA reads TGCGCCAGCAGCTTCGCGGGCACAGGGGTTAACTATGGCCACACCTTC. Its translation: CASSFAGTGVNYGHTF.

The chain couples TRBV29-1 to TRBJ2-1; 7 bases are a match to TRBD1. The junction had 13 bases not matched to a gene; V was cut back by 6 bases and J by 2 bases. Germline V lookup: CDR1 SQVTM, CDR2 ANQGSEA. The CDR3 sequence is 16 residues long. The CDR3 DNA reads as TGCAGCGTGGCCAGAGAAGAAGGGGGCACCTACAATGAGCAGTTCTTC. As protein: CSVAREEGGTYNEQFF.

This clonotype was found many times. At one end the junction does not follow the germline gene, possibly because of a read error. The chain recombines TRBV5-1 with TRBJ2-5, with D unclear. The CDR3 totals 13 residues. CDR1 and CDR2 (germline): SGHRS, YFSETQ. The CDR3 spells CASSLEYQETQYF. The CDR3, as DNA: TGTGCCAGCAGCTTAGAGTACCAAGAGACCCAGTACTTC.

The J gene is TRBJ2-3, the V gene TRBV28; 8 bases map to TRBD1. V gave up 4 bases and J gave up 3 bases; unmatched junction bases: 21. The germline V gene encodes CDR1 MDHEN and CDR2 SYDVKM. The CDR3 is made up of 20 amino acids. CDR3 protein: CASSSYYVEVDRGITDTQYF. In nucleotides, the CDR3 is TGTGCCAGCAGTTCGTACTATGTCGAGGTTGACAGGGGAATTACAGATACGCAGTATTTT.

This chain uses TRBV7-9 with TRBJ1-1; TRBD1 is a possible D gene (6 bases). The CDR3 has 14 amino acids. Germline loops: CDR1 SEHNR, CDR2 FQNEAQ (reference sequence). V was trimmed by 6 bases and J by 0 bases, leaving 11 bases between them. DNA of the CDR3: TGTGCCAGCAGGCATGGACAGTTGAACACTGAAGCTTTCTTT. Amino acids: CASRHGQLNTEAFF.

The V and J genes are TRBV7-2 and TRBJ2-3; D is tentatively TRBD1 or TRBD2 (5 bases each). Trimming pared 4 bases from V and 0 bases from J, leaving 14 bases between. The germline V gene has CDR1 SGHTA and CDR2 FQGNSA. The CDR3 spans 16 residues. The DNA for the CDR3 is TGTGCCAGCAGCTCCCCCGGGGCCGCAAGCACAGATACGCAGTATTTT. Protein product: CASSSPGAASTDTQYF.

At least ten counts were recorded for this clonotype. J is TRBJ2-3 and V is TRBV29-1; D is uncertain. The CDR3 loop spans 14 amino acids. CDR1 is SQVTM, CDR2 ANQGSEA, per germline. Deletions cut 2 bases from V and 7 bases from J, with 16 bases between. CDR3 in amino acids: CSVEILHSANTQYF. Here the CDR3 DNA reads TGCAGCGTTGAAATCCTCCATTCAGCGAATACGCAGTATTTT.

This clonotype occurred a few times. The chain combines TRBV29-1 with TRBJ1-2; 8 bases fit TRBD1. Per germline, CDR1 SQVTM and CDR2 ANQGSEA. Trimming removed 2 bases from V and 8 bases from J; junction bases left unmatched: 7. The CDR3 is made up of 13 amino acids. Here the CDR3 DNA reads TGCAGCGTTGAAAAAACAGGGGGAGGAGGCTACACCTTC. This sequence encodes CSVEKTGGGGYTF.

The CDR3 is CASSFLKGQGINQPQHF. In DNA, the CDR3 is TGTGCCAGCAGTTTCCTCAAGGGACAGGGCATCAATCAGCCCCAGCATTTT. The rearrangement uses TRBV6-2 or TRBV6-3 and TRBJ1-5; 9 nucleotides line up with TRBD1. The CDR3 loop spans 17 amino acids. Germline-derived CDR1 and CDR2 are MNHEY and SVGEGT. V lost 4 bases to trimming and J lost 3 bases; unmatched junction nucleotides: 10.

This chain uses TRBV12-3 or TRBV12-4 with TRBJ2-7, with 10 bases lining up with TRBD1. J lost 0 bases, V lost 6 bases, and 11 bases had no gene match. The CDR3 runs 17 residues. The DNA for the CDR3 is TGTGCCAGCAGCTCAGGGGACAGGGGACAAAGCTCCTACGAGCAGTACTTC. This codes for CASSSGDRGQSSYEQYF.

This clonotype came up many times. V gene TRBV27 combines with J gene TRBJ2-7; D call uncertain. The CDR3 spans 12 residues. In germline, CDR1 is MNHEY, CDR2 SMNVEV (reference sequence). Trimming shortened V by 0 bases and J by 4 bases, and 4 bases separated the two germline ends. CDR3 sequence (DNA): TGTGCCAGCAGTTTATCCGGGTACGAGCAGTACTTC. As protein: CASSLSGYEQYF.

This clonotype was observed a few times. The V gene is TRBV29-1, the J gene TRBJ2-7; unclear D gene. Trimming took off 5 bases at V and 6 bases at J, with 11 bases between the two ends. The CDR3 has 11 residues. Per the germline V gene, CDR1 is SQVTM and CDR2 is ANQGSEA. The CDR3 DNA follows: TGCAGCGTTAGTTTCTTCAGCGAGCAGTACTTC. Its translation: CSVSFFSEQYF.